This TCR beta chain was identified in a study of shared T cell receptors in the human thymus. This table comes from immunoSEQ multiplex PCR, and its TCRdb copy is limited to in-frame clones, with some not included. The sample consists of around 340,000 clones, about 95% of them appearing once. The clonotype comes from a human donor. Sequenced sample: thymocytes.

The CDR3 reads CAIYRDRVKNLGNTIYF. CDR3 nucleotide sequence: TGTGCCATCTACCGGGACAGGGTAAAAAACCTTGGAAACACCATATATTTT. The chain uses TRBV28 and TRBJ1-3; 9 bases fit TRBD1. Germline values: CDR1 MDHEN, CDR2 SYDVKM. V was clipped by 10 bases and J by 3 bases; unmatched bases: 16. This CDR3 region has 17 residues.